Each of the 21 T cell receptor beta chains below was sequenced from the same sample in a study of T cells in Graves' hyperthyroidism and ophthalmopathy (dated by TCRdb to about 2019). The receptor library was made with multiplex PCR. Sequencing instrument: Illumina HiSeq 2000. TCR beta CDR3 regions were amplified from RNA transcripts. The TCR CDR3 was subjected to a first round of RT-PCR using the HTBI primer set and the Qiagen OneStep RT-PCR kit. TCRdb itself trimmed the public reads at Q25 with fastp, ran MiXCR and retained productive beta chains. Rows merge per CDR3 protein into single entries with the most common DNA and genes. Counted in this sample were hundreds of thousands of distinct CDR3 sequences; 13% to 15% of them appeared once. The ten largest account for roughly a tenth of the sample. Sequencing was performed on blood. These receptors all come from a woman aged 18-35 years with Graves' hyperthyroidism.

The V and J genes are TRBV4-3 and TRBJ2-1; TRBD2 agrees at 8 bases. Germline lookup yields CDR1 LGHNA and CDR2 YSLEER. With 1 base clipped from V and 8 bases from J, the junction kept 10 bases outside the gene matches. The CDR3 extends over 16 amino acids. CDR3 sequence (DNA): TGCGCCAGCAGCCAAGCCGAGGTAGCGGGATTCGATGAGCAGTTCTTC. This encodes CASSQAEVAGFDEQFF.

Only a few counts were recorded for this clonotype. The rearrangement joins TRBV11-3 to TRBJ1-2, with a tentative D call TRBD1 (6 bases). The CDR3 has 13 amino acids. Germline lookup yields CDR1 SGHNT and CDR2 YENEEA. V lost 4 bases to trimming and J lost 7 bases, with 13 bases between them. The CDR3 bases are TGTGCCAGCAGCTATAGGGGGACCGTTGGCTACACCTTC. As protein: CASSYRGTVGYTF.

Only a few counts were recorded for this clonotype. This chain uses TRBV13 with TRBJ2-1, with D unclear. The CDR3 length is 14 residues. The V gene lost 0 bases and the J gene lost 10 bases, with 13 bases spanning the gap. Germline assignment: CDR1 PRHDT and CDR2 FYEKMQ (reference sequence). The CDR3 bases are TGTGCCAGCAGCTTAGGTCGTTTTGGGCTGGAGCAGTTCTTC. Its translation: CASSLGRFGLEQFF.

The chain uses TRBV29-1 and TRBJ2-3; D remains unclear. The V and J ends lost 7 bases and 0 bases respectively, with 11 bases between them. The CDR3 totals 13 residues. Germline CDR1 and CDR2: SQVTM and ANQGSEA. The CDR3 bases are TGCAGCGCATTTATTCCGAGCACAGATACGCAGTATTTT. This translates into CSAFIPSTDTQYF.

This chain links TRBV5-4 with TRBJ1-1, with 8 bases matching TRBD1. With V trimmed by 0 bases and J by 3 bases, 7 bases remained unmatched. Germline CDR1 reads SGHNT; CDR2 reads YYREEE (reference sequence). The CDR3 has 16 residues. The CDR3 sequence: CASSLEAGGADTEAFF. Written as DNA, the CDR3 is TGTGCCAGCAGCTTGGAAGCAGGGGGCGCGGACACTGAAGCTTTCTTT.

This chain connects TRBV25-1 to TRBJ2-2; TRBD1 matches at 7 bases. The trim removed 7 bases at V and 6 bases at J, leaving 5 bases unmatched. CDR3 size: 13 residues. Germline V gene lookup returns CDR1 MGHDK and CDR2 SYGVNS. CDR3 sequence: CASKEQGSGELFF. In nucleotides, the CDR3 is TGTGCCAGCAAAGAACAGGGGTCCGGGGAGCTGTTTTTT. Looking up the rest from reference TRBV25-1 and TRBJ2-2 gives the full variable domain: EADIYQTPRYLVIGTGKKITLECSQTMGHDKMYWYQQDPGMELHLIHYSYGVNSTEKGDLSSESTVSRIRTEHFPLTLESARPSHTSQYLCASKEQGSGELFFGEGSRLTVL.

This clonotype was detected only a few times. The V call is TRBV7-6, the J call TRBJ2-5, with TRBD1 matching over 10 bases. V lost 5 bases, J lost 6 bases, and 24 bases stayed unmatched. The CDR3 is 20 amino acids. CDR1 and CDR2 from the germline V gene are SGHVS and FNYEAQ. CDR3 coding DNA: TGTGCCAGCAGCCCTATGTTGGGAGGCGCCCTGACAGGGGGCATGCAGACCCAGTACTTC. Amino acid sequence: CASSPMLGGALTGGMQTQYF.

This clonotype showed up many times. V and J are TRBV9 and TRBJ1-5, with D maybe TRBD1 (6 bases). Between the trimmed V and J ends, which lost 3 bases and 5 bases, there was a span of 15 bases. The germline CDR1 and CDR2 sequences are SGDLS and YYNGEE. CDR3 length: 15 residues. The CDR3 loop reads CASSADDRPYQPQHF. As DNA, the CDR3 is TGTGCCAGCAGCGCTGACGACAGGCCCTATCAGCCCCAGCATTTT.

This clonotype occurred a few times. The chain joins TRBV7-9 to TRBJ2-2, with D maybe TRBD2 (6 bases). Trimming pared 5 bases from V and 4 bases from J, leaving 14 bases between. Looked up from germline, CDR1 is SEHNR and CDR2 is FQNEAQ (reference sequence). This CDR3 is built from 15 residues. CDR3 sequence (DNA): TGTGCCAGCAGCGGAGGGTCGGCTTTCACCGGGGAGCTGTTTTTT. Encoded protein: CASSGGSAFTGELFF.

This clonotype was recorded a few times. The genes are TRBV20-1 and TRBJ2-1, with D tentatively TRBD2 (5 bases). Germline CDR1 and CDR2: DFQATT and SNEGSKA (reference sequence). Between the trimmed V and J ends, which lost 8 bases and 5 bases, there was a span of 22 bases. This CDR3 spans 15 amino acids. The CDR3 protein is CSPSSGSSPDNEQFF. The CDR3 nucleotides read TGCAGTCCGAGCTCGGGGAGCTCACCGGACAATGAGCAGTTCTTC.

This clonotype was counted many times. The chain is built from TRBV18 and TRBJ2-7; D is undetermined. The ends were cut back, 4 bases at V and 3 bases at J, with 10 bases in the middle. Germline loops: CDR1 KGHSH, CDR2 LQKENI. The CDR3 length is 13 residues. The DNA of the CDR3 is TGTGCCAGCTCACTCCACGCAGGCTACGAGCAGTACTTC. This encodes CASSLHAGYEQYF. Based on the CDR3 plus reference TRBV18 and TRBJ2-7, the full variable domain is NAGVMQNPRHLVRRRGQEARLRCSPMKGHSHVYWYRQLPEEGLKFMVYLQKENIIDESGMPKERFSAEFPKEGPSILRIQQVVRGDSAAYFCASSLHAGYEQYFGPGTRLTVT.

This clonotype was detected ten times or more. The chain has TRBV11-2 and TRBJ2-7; 8 nucleotides align to TRBD1. Germline CDR1 and CDR2: SGHAT and FQNNGV. The V and J ends lost 2 bases and 0 bases, in that order; junction bases with no gene match: 3. The CDR3 consists of 15 residues. CDR3: CASSLTGGFSYEQYF. The CDR3 bases are TGTGCCAGCAGCTTAACAGGGGGTTTCTCCTACGAGCAGTACTTC.

This clonotype was seen many times. The rearrangement links TRBV6-6 to TRBJ1-2; maybe TRBD1 (5 bases). V shed 2 bases and J shed 6 bases, with 10 bases lying between them. Germline-derived CDR1 and CDR2 are MNHNY and SVGAGI (reference sequence). CDR3 length equals 13 residues. The CDR3 loop reads CASSYLTENGYTF. The CDR3 DNA reads TGTGCCAGCAGTTACCTGACAGAAAATGGCTACACCTTC.

The rearrangement uses TRBV11-2 and TRBJ2-7; TRBD2 aligns across 10 bases. The CDR3 sequence is 15 residues long. V lost 6 bases and J lost 0; bases outside the gene matches: 5. The V gene's germline CDR1 is SGHAT and CDR2 FQNNGV. The DNA for the CDR3 is TGTGCCAGCAGACTAGCGGGGCCGGCCTCCTACGAGCAGTACTTC. This encodes CASRLAGPASYEQYF. The complete variable domain, with remaining parts taken from reference TRBV11-2 and TRBJ2-7, reads EAGVAQSPRYKIIEKRQSVAFWCNPISGHATLYWYQQILGQGPKLLIQFQNNGVVDDSQLPKDRFSAERLKGVDSTLKIQPAKLEDSAVYLCASRLAGPASYEQYFGPGTRLTVT.

This clonotype was counted at least ten times. The chain links TRBV2 to TRBJ2-5; the match to TRBD1 covers 9 bases. The CDR3 loop spans 15 amino acids. V lost 4 bases to trimming and J lost 2 bases; unmatched junction nucleotides: 5. The germline CDR1 and CDR2 sequences are SNHLY and FYNNEI. DNA for the CDR3: TGTGCCAGCAGTGGGGACAGGGTTCGGCAAGAGACCCAGTACTTC. Protein: CASSGDRVRQETQYF.

Comment on this clonotype: A clone one base away is much larger, so this may be a read error. V usage is TRBV6-2 or TRBV6-3 and J usage is TRBJ2-7; D gene uncertain. There are 14 residues in the CDR3. Germline CDR1 reads MNHEY; CDR2 reads SVGEGT. CDR3 loop: CAGSYSGFLEEQYF. As DNA, the CDR3 is TGTGCCGGCAGTTACTCGGGTTTTTTGGAAGAGCAGTACTTC.

Worth noting for this clonotype: This may stem from a read error, because a much larger clone lies one nucleotide away. This chain links TRBV3-1 with TRBJ2-1; D gene unclear. CDR3 length equals 15 residues. The germline gives CDR1 LGHDT, CDR2 YNNKEL (reference sequence). In DNA form, the CDR3 reads TGTGCCAGCAGCCAAGTACAGAGCTCCTACAATGAGCTGTTCTTC. It codes for CASSQVQSSYNELFF.

The genes are TRBV6-1 and TRBJ2-3; TRBD1 or TRBD2 may be the D gene (5 bases each). The ends were cut back, 3 bases at V and 10 bases at J, with 8 bases in the middle. Germline-derived CDR1 and CDR2 are MNHNS and SASEGT. The CDR3 is 11 residues long. The CDR3 loop is CASSEGDAQYF. DNA for the CDR3: TGTGCCAGCAGTGAGGGGGATGCGCAGTATTTT.

The table lists this clonotype with a few counts. The chain couples TRBV27 to TRBJ2-1, with 11 positions matching TRBD2. The CDR3 is 15 amino acids. V lost 6 bases, J lost 8 bases, and 9 bases stayed unmatched. Germline CDR1 MNHEY, CDR2 SMNVEV (reference sequence). The CDR3 DNA reads TGTGCCAGCAGCCCTTACACTAGCGGGAGCCATGAGCAGTTCTTC. Amino acid sequence: CASSPYTSGSHEQFF.

Many counts were recorded for this clonotype. J is TRBJ2-1 and V is TRBV12-5, with D possibly TRBD1 on 5 matching bases. In germline, CDR1 is LGHNT, CDR2 FRNRAP. V shed 3 bases and J shed 10 bases, with 13 bases lying between them. The CDR3 loop spans 13 amino acids. The CDR3 loop reads CASGFTGNREQFF. The CDR3 DNA sequence: TGTGCTAGTGGTTTTACAGGTAATCGCGAGCAGTTCTTC.

This clonotype appeared many times. The chain combines TRBV28 with TRBJ1-2; no clear D. The length of the CDR3 is 13 residues. V was trimmed by 7 bases and J by 2 bases, leaving 11 bases between them. Germline V gives CDR1 MDHEN, CDR2 SYDVKM. Written as DNA, the CDR3 is TGTGCCAGCACTCCCGCCCAGAACTATGGCTACACCTTC. This translates into CASTPAQNYGYTF.